This T cell receptor (beta chain) was found in a study of shared clonotypes between healthy human individuals. Study-wide findings and caveats: In general, naive subsets displayed greater estimated richness than memory subsets did.

Sorted-subset replicate PCR reactions were performed with roughly 200 ng DNA, corresponding to about 30,000 T cell genomes. The data were produced by immunoSEQ multiplex PCR, yet TCRdb's version contains in-frame clones alone and is incomplete. The sample records about 2.4 million clones, around nine tenths being singletons. The donors were all Caucasian adults (living in Nashville, Tennessee). A CD45RA-negative memory subset and a CD45RA+ naive subset were separated from the CD4+ cells. To note about this clone: Antigen unknown.

This CDR3 has 16 residues. V gave up 3 bases and J gave up 0 bases, with 12 bases separating them. Per germline, CDR1 LGHNA and CDR2 YNFKEQ. This TCR derives from a man in his late teens or twenties in good health. V gene TRBV4-2 combines with J gene TRBJ1-3, with D hard to call. The sample taken for sequencing was naive CD4+ T cells sorted from blood. Subset defined: CD45RA+ positively selected. The CDR3 reads CASSHLDRTSGNTIYF. The CDR3 nucleotides are TGTGCCAGCAGCCACCTCGATCGGACCTCTGGAAACACCATATATTTT.